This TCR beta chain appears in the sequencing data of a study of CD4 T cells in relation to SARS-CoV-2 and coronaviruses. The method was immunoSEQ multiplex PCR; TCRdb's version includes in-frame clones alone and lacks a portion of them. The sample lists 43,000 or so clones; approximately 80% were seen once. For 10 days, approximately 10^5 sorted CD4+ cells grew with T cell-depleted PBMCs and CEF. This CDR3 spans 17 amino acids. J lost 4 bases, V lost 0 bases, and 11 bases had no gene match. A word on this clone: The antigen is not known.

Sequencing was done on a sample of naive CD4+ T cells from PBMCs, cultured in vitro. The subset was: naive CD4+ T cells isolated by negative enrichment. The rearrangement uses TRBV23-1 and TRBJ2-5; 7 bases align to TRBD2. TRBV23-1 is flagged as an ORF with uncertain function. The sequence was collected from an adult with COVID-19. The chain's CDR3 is CASSQSKTSRLGETQYF. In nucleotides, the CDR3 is TGCGCCAGCAGTCAATCAAAGACTAGCCGACTTGGAGAGACCCAGTACTTC.